A single sample is the source of the 12 T cell receptor beta chains below, sequenced in a study of T cell responses to AZD1222 COVID-19 vaccine listed by TCRdb under 2021. Read against the paper, the sample's time point label means: baseline before first vaccination. Library generation was performed with the immunoSEQ multiplex PCR assay. TCRdb's version of the immuneACCESS table is confined to in-frame rearrangements and falls short of the full clone set. An unresolved V gene accounts for under half of the shortfall where checked; the remainder is of unknown origin. Present in this sample are about 100,000 clones, 88% of which were seen just once. 1.8% of the sample rests with the top ten. The sample here was peripheral blood, taken on day 0 of AZD1222 vaccination. Receptors originate from an adult in good health.

The chain links TRBV7-2 to TRBJ2-5, with a possible D match to TRBD2 (6 bases). Trimming cost V 5 bases and J 5 bases, with 18 bases left between them. This CDR3 spans 15 amino acids. Per the germline V gene, CDR1 is SGHTA and CDR2 is FQGNSA. Here the CDR3 DNA reads TGTGCCAGCAGCCCCGTGGGTTCGGGGGAGGAGACCCAGTACTTC. It is translated as CASSPVGSGEETQYF.

This clone has a single count. The chain uses TRBV3-1 (or the pseudogene TRBV3-2) and TRBJ1-2; a weak D match, TRBD1 (5 bases). Trimming removed 1 base at V and 1 base at J, with 10 bases between. CDR3 length: 15 amino acids. Germline V gene sequence: CDR1 LGHDT, CDR2 YNNKEL (reference sequence). The CDR3 spells CASSQGGGGNYGYTF. CDR3 DNA: TGTGCCAGCAGCCAAGGAGGTGGGGGTAACTATGGCTACACCTTC.

The CDR3 bases are TGTGCCAGCAGCTTTCTCGATGAGCAGTTCTTC. Protein product: CASSFLDEQFF. The chain links TRBV7-9 to TRBJ2-1; D remains unclear. From germline, CDR1 is SEHNR and CDR2 FQNEAQ (reference sequence). Deletions cut 3 bases from V and 8 bases from J, with 5 bases between. The CDR3 runs to 11 residues.

The rearrangement uses TRBV14 and TRBJ2-3; D might be TRBD2 (5 bases). Germline V gene lookup returns CDR1 SGHDN and CDR2 FVKESK. The ends were cut back, 4 bases at V and 4 bases at J, with 12 bases in the middle. CDR3 size: 14 residues. DNA for the CDR3: TGTGCCAGCAGCCGGGTGGGAGCCGCAGATACGCAGTATTTT. Translated: CASSRVGAADTQYF.

This clone was detected only a few times. V is TRBV5-6 and J is TRBJ1-2; 8 nucleotides match TRBD1. Germline CDR1 reads SGHDT; CDR2 reads YYEEEE. This CDR3 is 14 amino acids long. The junction had 6 bases not matched to a gene; V was cut back by 3 bases and J by 5 bases. CDR3 nucleotide sequence: TGTGCCAGCAGCTCTCCGGACAGGGTTTATGGCTACACCTTC. This encodes CASSSPDRVYGYTF.

This clone was recorded only once. The chain recombines TRBV7-9 with TRBJ1-5, with D unclear. In germline, CDR1 is SEHNR, CDR2 FQNEAQ (reference sequence). The CDR3 consists of 16 residues. Trimming took 0 bases from V and 3 from J, leaving 12 bases between them. The CDR3 nucleotides are TGTGCCAGCAGCTTAGCGCGGAACGGAGTCAATCAGCCCCAGCATTTT. Its translation: CASSLARNGVNQPQHF.

The DNA for the CDR3 is TGTGCCAGCAGCGTTGGACATTCCTCTAATGAAAAACTGTTTTTT. Its protein product is CASSVGHSSNEKLFF. The chain is built from TRBV9 and TRBJ1-4; TRBD1 is a possible D gene (5 bases). Germline-derived CDR1 and CDR2 are SGDLS and YYNGEE. This CDR3 region has 15 residues. V was clipped by 2 bases and J by 3 bases, with 11 bases between them. Based on the CDR3 plus reference TRBV9 and TRBJ1-4, the full variable domain is DSGVTQTPKHLITATGQRVTLRCSPRSGDLSVYWYQQSLDQGLQFLIQYYNGEERAKGNILERFSAQQFPDLHSELNLSSLELGDSALYFCASSVGHSSNEKLFFGSGTQLSVL.

The gene calls are TRBV6-5 and TRBJ2-1; 9 positions agree with TRBD2. The J segment lost 0 bases and the V segment lost 4 bases, leaving 4 bases of the junction unmatched. Germline assignment: CDR1 MNHEY and CDR2 SVGAGI. The CDR3 is 16 amino acids. The CDR3 region is CASSLNSGSSYNEQFF. CDR3 sequence (DNA): TGTGCCAGCAGTTTAAATAGCGGGAGCTCCTACAATGAGCAGTTCTTC.

The rearrangement uses TRBV19 and TRBJ2-7; D possibly uses TRBD1 or TRBD2 (6 bases each). The CDR3 spans 15 residues. The germline gives CDR1 LNHDA, CDR2 SQIVND (reference sequence). Trimming removed 2 bases at V and 3 bases at J, with 14 bases between. CDR3 nucleotide sequence: TGTGCCAGTAGTATATCAAGGGGGGCCGTCTACGAGCAGTACTTC. This translates into CASSISRGAVYEQYF.

V usage is TRBV11-2 and J usage is TRBJ1-4; 8 bases are a match to TRBD1. The ends lost 5 bases at V and 6 bases at J; junction bases unmatched: 8. The CDR3 consists of 15 residues. Germline CDR1 reads SGHAT; CDR2 reads FQNNGV. For the CDR3, the DNA is TGTGCCAGCAGCCCTTTGACAGGGGCGGATGAAAAACTGTTTTTT. Encoded protein: CASSPLTGADEKLFF.

The chain links TRBV20-1 to TRBJ2-5; D unclear. V was trimmed by 7 bases and J by 4 bases, leaving 10 bases between them. Germline-derived CDR1 and CDR2 are DFQATT and SNEGSKA (reference sequence). The CDR3 sequence is 11 residues long. The CDR3 nucleotides read TGCAGTGAGGTGCGCGGAGAGACCCAGTACTTC. This encodes CSEVRGETQYF.

DNA of the CDR3: TGTGCCAGCAGCTTTATTCCGGGACCGTCCTCTGGAAACACCATATATTTT. This encodes CASSFIPGPSSGNTIYF. The chain carries TRBV7-9 and TRBJ1-3; perhaps TRBD1 as D (5 bases). This CDR3 is built from 17 residues. The germline V and J ends were trimmed by 3 bases and 0 bases, with 15 bases remaining between them. CDR1 SEHNR and CDR2 FQNEAQ come from the germline V gene (reference sequence).